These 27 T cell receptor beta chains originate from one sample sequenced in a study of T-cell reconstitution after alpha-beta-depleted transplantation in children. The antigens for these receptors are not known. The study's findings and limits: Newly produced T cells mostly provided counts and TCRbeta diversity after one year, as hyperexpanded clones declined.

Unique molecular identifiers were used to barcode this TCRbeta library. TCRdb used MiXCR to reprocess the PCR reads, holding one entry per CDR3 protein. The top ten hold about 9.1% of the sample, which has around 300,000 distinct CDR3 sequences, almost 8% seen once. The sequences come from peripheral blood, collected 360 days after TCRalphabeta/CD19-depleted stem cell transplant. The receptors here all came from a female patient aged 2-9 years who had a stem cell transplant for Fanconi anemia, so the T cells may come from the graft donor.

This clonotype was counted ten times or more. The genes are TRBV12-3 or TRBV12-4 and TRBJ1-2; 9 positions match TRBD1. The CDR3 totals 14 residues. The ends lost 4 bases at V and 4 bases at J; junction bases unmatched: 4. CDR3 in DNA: TGTGCCAGCAGTTGGGACAGGGTTGTCTATGGCTACACCTTC. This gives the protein CASSWDRVVYGYTF.

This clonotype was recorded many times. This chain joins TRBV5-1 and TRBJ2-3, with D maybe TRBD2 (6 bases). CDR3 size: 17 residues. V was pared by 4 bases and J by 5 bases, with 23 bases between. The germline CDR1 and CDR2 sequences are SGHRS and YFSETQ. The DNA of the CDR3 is TGCGCCAGCAGCACCGGAAGTACGGGACTGGCGGGAGATACGCAGTATTTT. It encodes CASSTGSTGLAGDTQYF.

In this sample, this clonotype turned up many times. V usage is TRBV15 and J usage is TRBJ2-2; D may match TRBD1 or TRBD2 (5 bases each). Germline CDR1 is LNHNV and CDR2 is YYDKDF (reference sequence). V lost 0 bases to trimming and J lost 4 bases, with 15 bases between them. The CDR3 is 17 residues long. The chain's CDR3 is CATSREGVGVGTGELFF. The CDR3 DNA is TGTGCCACCAGCAGAGAAGGGGTGGGGGTGGGCACCGGGGAGCTGTTTTTT.

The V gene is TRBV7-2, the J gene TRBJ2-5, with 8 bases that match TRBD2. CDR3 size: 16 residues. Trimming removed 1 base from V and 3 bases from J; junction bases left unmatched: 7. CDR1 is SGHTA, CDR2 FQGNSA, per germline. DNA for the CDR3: TGTGCCAGCAGCTTAGGAGGGCTCGGGGGGGAAGAGACCCAGTACTTC. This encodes CASSLGGLGGEETQYF. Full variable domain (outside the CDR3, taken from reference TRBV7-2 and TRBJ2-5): GAGVSQSPSNKVTEKGKDVELRCDPISGHTALYWYRQSLGQGLEFLIYFQGNSAPDKSGLPSDRFSAERTGGSVSTLTIQRTQQEDSAVYLCASSLGGLGGEETQYFGPGTRLLVL.

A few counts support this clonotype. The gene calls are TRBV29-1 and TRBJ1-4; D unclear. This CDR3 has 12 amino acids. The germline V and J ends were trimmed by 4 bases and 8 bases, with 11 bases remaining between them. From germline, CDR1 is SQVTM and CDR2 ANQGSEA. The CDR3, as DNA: TGCAGCGTTGGCCCTTCCGGGGAAAAACTGTTTTTT. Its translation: CSVGPSGEKLFF.

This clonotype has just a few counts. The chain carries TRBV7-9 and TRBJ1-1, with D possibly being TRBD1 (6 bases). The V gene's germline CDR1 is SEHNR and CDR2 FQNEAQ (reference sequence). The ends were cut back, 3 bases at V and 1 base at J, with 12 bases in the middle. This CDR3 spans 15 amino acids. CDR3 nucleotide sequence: TGTGCCAGCAGCTTTTTGGGGGACACGAACACTGAAGCTTTCTTT. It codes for CASSFLGDTNTEAFF.

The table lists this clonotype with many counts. The DNA for the CDR3 is TGTGCCAGCAGGGCGACAGGGAACACTGAAGCTTTCTTT. This codes for CASRATGNTEAFF. The V gene is TRBV28, the J gene TRBJ1-1; perhaps TRBD1 as D (6 bases). Germline V gene lookup returns CDR1 MDHEN and CDR2 SYDVKM. This CDR3 is 13 amino acids long. Trimming pared 6 bases from V and 1 base from J, leaving 9 bases between.

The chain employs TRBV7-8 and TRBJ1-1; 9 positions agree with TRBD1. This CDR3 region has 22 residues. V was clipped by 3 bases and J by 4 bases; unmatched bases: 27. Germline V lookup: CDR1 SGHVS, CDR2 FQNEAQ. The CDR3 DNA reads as TGTGCCAGCAGCTTGCGGGACAGGGAGGAGGTATATAGGGGGGGAGGAGGCACTGAAGCTTTCTTT. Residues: CASSLRDREEVYRGGGGTEAFF.

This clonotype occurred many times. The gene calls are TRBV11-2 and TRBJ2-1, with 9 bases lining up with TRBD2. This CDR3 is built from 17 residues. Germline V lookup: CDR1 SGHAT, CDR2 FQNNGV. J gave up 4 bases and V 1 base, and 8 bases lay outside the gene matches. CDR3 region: CASSLGPGLASYNEQFF. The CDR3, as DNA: TGTGCCAGCAGCTTAGGGCCGGGACTAGCTTCTTACAATGAGCAGTTCTTC.

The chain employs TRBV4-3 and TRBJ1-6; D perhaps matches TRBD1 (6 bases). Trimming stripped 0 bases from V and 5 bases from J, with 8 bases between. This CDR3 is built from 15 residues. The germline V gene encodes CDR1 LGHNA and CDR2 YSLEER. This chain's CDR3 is CASSQDRDNNSPLHF. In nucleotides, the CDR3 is TGCGCCAGCAGCCAAGATCGGGACAATAATTCACCCCTCCACTTT.

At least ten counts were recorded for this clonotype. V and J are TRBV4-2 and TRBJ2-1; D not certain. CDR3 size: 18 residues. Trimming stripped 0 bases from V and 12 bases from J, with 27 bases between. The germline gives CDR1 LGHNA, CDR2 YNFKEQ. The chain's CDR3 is CASSQDQAPSRPRSPQFF. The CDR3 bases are TGTGCCAGCAGCCAAGATCAGGCCCCGTCGCGACCTAGATCCCCGCAGTTCTTC.

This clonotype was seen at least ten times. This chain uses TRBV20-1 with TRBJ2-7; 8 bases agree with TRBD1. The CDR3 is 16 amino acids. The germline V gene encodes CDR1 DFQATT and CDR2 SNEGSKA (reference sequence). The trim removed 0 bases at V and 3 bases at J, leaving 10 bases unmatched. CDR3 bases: TGCAGTGCTAGAGACCCGTCCGGGACAGGATACTACGAGCAGTACTTC. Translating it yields CSARDPSGTGYYEQYF.

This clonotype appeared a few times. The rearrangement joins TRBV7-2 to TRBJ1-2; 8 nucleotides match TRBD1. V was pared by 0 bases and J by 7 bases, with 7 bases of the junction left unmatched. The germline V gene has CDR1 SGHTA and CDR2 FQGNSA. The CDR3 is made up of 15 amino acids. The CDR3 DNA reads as TGTGCCAGCAGCTTAGCGTTTCAGGGGGCGAGTGGCTACACCTTC. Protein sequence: CASSLAFQGASGYTF.

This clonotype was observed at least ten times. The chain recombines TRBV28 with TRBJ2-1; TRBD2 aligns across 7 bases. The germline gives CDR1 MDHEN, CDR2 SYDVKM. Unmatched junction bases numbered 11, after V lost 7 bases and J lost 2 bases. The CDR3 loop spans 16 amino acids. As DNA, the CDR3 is TGTGCCAGCATGACCCTAGGACTAGAAACCTACAATGAGCAGTTCTTC. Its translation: CASMTLGLETYNEQFF.

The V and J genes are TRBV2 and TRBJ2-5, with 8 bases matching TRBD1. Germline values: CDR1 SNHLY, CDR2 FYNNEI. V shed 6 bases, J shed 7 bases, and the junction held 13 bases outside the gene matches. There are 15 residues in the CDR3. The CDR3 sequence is CASSATEEGTGTQYF. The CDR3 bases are TGTGCCAGCAGCGCTACGGAGGAGGGGACAGGGACCCAGTACTTC.

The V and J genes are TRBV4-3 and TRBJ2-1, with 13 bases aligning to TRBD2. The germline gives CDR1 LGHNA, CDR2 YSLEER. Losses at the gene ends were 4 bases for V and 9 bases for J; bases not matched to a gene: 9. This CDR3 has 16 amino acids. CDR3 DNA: TGCGCCAGCAGCCTCAAACTAGCGGGGGGGCGGGGTGAGCAGTTCTTC. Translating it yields CASSLKLAGGRGEQFF.

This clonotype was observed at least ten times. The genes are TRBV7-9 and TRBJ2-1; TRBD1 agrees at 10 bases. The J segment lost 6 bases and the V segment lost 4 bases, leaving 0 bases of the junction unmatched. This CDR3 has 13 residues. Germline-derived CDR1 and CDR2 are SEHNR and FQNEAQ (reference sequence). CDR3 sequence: CASSWTGGNEQFF. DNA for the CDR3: TGTGCCAGCAGCTGGACAGGGGGCAATGAGCAGTTCTTC.

The CDR3 coding sequence is TGTGCCAGCAGCGGGACTAGCGGGGGGGGGACAGATACGCAGTATTTT. Encoded protein: CASSGTSGGGTDTQYF. The chain carries TRBV2 and TRBJ2-3, with 16 nucleotides matching TRBD2. The CDR3 covers 16 residues. Per germline, CDR1 SNHLY and CDR2 FYNNEI. The trim removed 6 bases at V and 3 bases at J, leaving 3 bases unmatched. The complete variable domain, with remaining parts taken from reference TRBV2 and TRBJ2-3, reads EPEVTQTPSHQVTQMGQEVILRCVPISNHLYFYWYRQILGQKVEFLVSFYNNEISEKSEIFDDQFSVERPDGSNFTLKIRSTKLEDSAMYFCASSGTSGGGTDTQYFGPGTRLTVL.

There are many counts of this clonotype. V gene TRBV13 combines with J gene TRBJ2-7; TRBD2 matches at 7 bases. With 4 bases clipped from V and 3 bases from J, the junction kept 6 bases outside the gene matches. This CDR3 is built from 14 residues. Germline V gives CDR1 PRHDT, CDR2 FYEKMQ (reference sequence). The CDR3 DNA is TGTGCCAGCAGCTCTGAGCGGGGATACTACGAGCAGTACTTC. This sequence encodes CASSSERGYYEQYF.

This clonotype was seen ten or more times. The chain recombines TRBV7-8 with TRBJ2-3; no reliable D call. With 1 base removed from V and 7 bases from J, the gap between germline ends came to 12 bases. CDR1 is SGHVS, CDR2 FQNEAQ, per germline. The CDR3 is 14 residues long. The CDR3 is CASSLGRPSNTQYF. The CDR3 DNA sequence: TGTGCCAGCAGCTTAGGGCGACCATCCAATACGCAGTATTTT.

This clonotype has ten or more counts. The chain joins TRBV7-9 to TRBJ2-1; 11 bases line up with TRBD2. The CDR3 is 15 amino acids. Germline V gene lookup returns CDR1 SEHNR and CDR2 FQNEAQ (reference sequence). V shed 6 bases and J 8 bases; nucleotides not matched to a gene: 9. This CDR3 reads CASSFSGGAFDEQFF. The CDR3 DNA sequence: TGTGCCAGCAGTTTTAGCGGGGGGGCCTTCGATGAGCAGTTCTTC.

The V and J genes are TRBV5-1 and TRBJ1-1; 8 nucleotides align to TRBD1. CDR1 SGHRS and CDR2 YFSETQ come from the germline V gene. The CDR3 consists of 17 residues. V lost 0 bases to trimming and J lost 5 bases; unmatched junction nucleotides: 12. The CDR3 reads CASSLAQGGRGLTEAFF. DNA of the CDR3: TGCGCCAGCAGCTTGGCCCAGGGGGGCAGGGGGCTGACTGAAGCTTTCTTT.

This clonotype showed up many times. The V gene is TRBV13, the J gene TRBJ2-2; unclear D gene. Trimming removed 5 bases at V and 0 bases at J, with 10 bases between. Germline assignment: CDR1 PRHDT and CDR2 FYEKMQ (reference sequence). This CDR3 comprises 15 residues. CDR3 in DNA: TGTGCCAGCAGCCCCCACAGCACGAACACCGGGGAGCTGTTTTTT. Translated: CASSPHSTNTGELFF. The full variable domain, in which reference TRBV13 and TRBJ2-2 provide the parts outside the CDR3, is AAGVIQSPRHLIKEKRETATLKCYPIPRHDTVYWYQQGPGQDPQFLISFYEKMQSDKGSIPDRFSAQQFSDYHSELNMSSLELGDSALYFCASSPHSTNTGELFFGEGSRLTVL.

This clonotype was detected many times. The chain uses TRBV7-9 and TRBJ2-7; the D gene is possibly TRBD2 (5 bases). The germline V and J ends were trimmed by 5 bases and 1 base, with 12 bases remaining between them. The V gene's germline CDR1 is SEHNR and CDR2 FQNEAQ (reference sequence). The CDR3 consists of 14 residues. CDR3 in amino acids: CASSTRGPSYEQYF. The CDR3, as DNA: TGTGCCAGCAGCACCCGGGGTCCTTCCTACGAGCAGTACTTC.

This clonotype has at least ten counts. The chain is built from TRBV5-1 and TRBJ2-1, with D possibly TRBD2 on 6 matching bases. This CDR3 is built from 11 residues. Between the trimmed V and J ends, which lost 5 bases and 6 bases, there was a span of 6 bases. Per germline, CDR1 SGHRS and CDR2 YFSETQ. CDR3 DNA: TGCGCCAGCAGGGGGGGCAATGAGCAGTTCTTC. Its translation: CASRGGNEQFF.

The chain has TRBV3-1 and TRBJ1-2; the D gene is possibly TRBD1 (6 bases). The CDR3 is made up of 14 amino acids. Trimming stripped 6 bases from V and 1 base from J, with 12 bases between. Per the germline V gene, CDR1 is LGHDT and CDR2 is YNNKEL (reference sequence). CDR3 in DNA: TGTGCCAGCAGGAAGACGGGACATAACTATGGCTACACCTTC. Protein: CASRKTGHNYGYTF. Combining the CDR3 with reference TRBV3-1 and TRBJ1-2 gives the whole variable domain DTAVSQTPKYLVTQMGNDKSIKCEQNLGHDTMYWYKQDSKKFLKIMFSYNNKELIINETVPNRFSPKSPDKAHLNLHINSLELGDSAVYFCASRKTGHNYGYTFGSGTRLTVV.

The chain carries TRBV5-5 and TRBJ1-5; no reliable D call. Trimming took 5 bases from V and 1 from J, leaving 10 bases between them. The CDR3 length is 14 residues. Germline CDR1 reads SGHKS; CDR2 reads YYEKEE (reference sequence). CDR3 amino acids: CASSWTASNQPQHF. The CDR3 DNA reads TGTGCCAGCAGTTGGACCGCCAGCAATCAGCCCCAGCATTTT.